What follows are 26 T cell receptor beta chains derived from one specimen sequenced in a study of T cells in localized non-small cell lung cancer. Profiled with immunoSEQ multiplex PCR; TCRdb holds only in-frame clones, not every one. The sample includes over 30,000 clones, approximately 90% of them seen just once. Sample: peripheral blood, taken before any cancer treatment. These receptors originate from a male donor at least 60 years old with stage III lung adenocarcinoma.

V and J are TRBV6-1 and TRBJ1-2, with TRBD1 identical over 9 bases. Germline CDR1 and CDR2: MNHNS and SASEGT. The V segment lost 0 bases and the J segment 8 bases; nucleotides outside the gene matches: 7. The CDR3 has 15 residues. The CDR3 here is CASSEASGQGQGYTF. CDR3 bases: TGTGCCAGCAGTGAAGCATCGGGACAGGGACAGGGCTACACCTTC.

In this sample, this clone turned up once. This chain connects TRBV13 to TRBJ2-4; weak D call: TRBD2 (5 bases). The CDR3 consists of 13 residues. CDR1 PRHDT and CDR2 FYEKMQ come from the germline V gene (reference sequence). Trimming cost V 3 bases and J 6 bases, with 9 bases left between them. The CDR3 sequence: CASSLGSANIQYF. The CDR3 region has the DNA TGTGCCAGCAGCTTGGGGAGCGCAAACATTCAGTACTTC.

This sequence joins TRBV5-8 and TRBJ1-2, with a weak D call TRBD1 (5 bases). V was shortened by 1 base and J by 4 bases, with 17 bases between the two germline ends. This CDR3 is 16 amino acids long. CDR1 is SGHTS and CDR2 is YDEGEE in the germline V gene. The CDR3 sequence: CASSLTLTGRSYGYTF. CDR3 sequence (DNA): TGTGCCAGCAGCTTGACTTTAACAGGACGGAGCTATGGCTACACCTTC.

This clone was found once. The V gene is TRBV7-2, the J gene TRBJ2-7; 11 bases fit TRBD2. This CDR3 comprises 16 residues. Germline assignment: CDR1 SGHTA and CDR2 FQGNSA. V trimming: 4 bases; J trimming: 5 bases; junction bases outside the gene matches: 10. The DNA of the CDR3 is TGTGCCAGCAGCTCTACTAGCGGGAGCTTTCACGACGAGCAGTACTTC. Residues: CASSSTSGSFHDEQYF.

V usage is TRBV5-1 and J usage is TRBJ1-5, with D possibly being TRBD1 (6 bases). Germline lookup yields CDR1 SGHRS and CDR2 YFSETQ. V shed 7 bases and J shed 0 bases, with 14 bases lying between them. The length of the CDR3 is 15 residues. CDR3 residues: CASGISGVSNQPQHF. The CDR3 DNA is TGCGCCAGCGGAATCTCAGGGGTTAGCAATCAGCCCCAGCATTTT.

The chain uses TRBV28 and TRBJ2-7, with 8 bases aligning to TRBD2. V lost 5 bases, J lost 2 bases, and 8 bases stayed unmatched. Germline CDR1 reads MDHEN; CDR2 reads SYDVKM. CDR3 length: 15 residues. The CDR3: CASSAGGGPTYEQYF. The CDR3 DNA reads as TGTGCCAGCAGTGCCGGCGGGGGGCCAACCTACGAGCAGTACTTC.

The rearrangement joins TRBV18 to TRBJ2-7, with D tentatively TRBD1 or TRBD2 (5 bases each). CDR3 length: 14 residues. V dropped 4 bases and J dropped 7 bases, with 17 bases sitting between them. CDR1 and CDR2 (germline): KGHSH, LQKENI. The CDR3: CASSLRQGTGEQYF. Here the CDR3 DNA reads TGTGCCAGCTCACTTCGACAAGGGACGGGAGAGCAGTACTTC.

The J gene is TRBJ2-3, the V gene TRBV7-2; unclear D gene. The V and J ends lost 2 bases and 8 bases respectively, with 11 bases between them. CDR3 length: 13 amino acids. Germline CDR1 SGHTA, CDR2 FQGNSA. CDR3 amino acids: CASSLPLIGTQYF. For the CDR3, the DNA is TGTGCCAGCAGCTTACCCCTGATTGGTACGCAGTATTTT. The full variable domain, its missing parts supplied by reference TRBV7-2 and TRBJ2-3, is GAGVSQSPSNKVTEKGKDVELRCDPISGHTALYWYRQSLGQGLEFLIYFQGNSAPDKSGLPSDRFSAERTGGSVSTLTIQRTQQEDSAVYLCASSLPLIGTQYFGPGTRLTVL.

V gene TRBV7-6 combines with J gene TRBJ1-3; unclear D gene. The CDR3 spans 15 residues. V lost 4 bases to trimming and J lost 2 bases, with 12 bases between them. The germline V gene encodes CDR1 SGHVS and CDR2 FNYEAQ. The CDR3 DNA sequence: TGTGCCAGCAGCTCAATACAGTATCCTGGAAACACCATATATTTT. Amino acid sequence: CASSSIQYPGNTIYF.

The V gene is TRBV10-3, the J gene TRBJ2-7; D tentatively fits TRBD1 or TRBD2 (5 bases each). Trimming removed 11 bases at V and 3 bases at J, with 8 bases between. The CDR3 spans 10 residues. Germline V gives CDR1 ENHRY, CDR2 SYGVKD. This chain's CDR3 is CAVGDYEQYF. DNA of the CDR3: TGTGCCGTGGGGGACTACGAGCAGTACTTC.

This clone was seen just once. This chain joins TRBV10-2 and TRBJ1-3, with 7 bases lining up with TRBD1. In germline, CDR1 is WSHSY, CDR2 SAAADI. V gave up 9 bases and J gave up 2 bases; unmatched junction bases: 10. The CDR3 contains 15 residues. In DNA form, the CDR3 reads TGCGCCAGGCCCAAACAGGGGACTACTGGAAACACCATATATTTT. Its protein is CARPKQGTTGNTIYF.

This clone was found a few times. The rearrangement links TRBV10-3 to TRBJ2-1; 12 bases line up with TRBD2. CDR3 length equals 19 residues. V shed 6 bases and J 8 bases; nucleotides not matched to a gene: 20. The germline gives CDR1 ENHRY, CDR2 SYGVKD. The CDR3 region is CAIRGQGKGWTSGVYEQFF. DNA of the CDR3: TGTGCCATCAGAGGACAGGGGAAGGGGTGGACTAGCGGGGTCTATGAGCAGTTCTTC.

The V and J genes are TRBV9 and TRBJ1-1; TRBD1 is a possible D gene (6 bases). CDR1 and CDR2 (germline): SGDLS, YYNGEE. CDR3 size: 15 residues. V was clipped by 0 bases and J by 7 bases, with 16 bases between them. The CDR3 bases are TGTGCCAGCAGCGTAGGGGGGGCGCACCGAGGTGAAGCTTTCTTT. Translation: CASSVGGAHRGEAFF.

This chain uses TRBV5-4 with TRBJ2-5; 10 bases agree with TRBD2. V was clipped by 2 bases and J by 5 bases; unmatched bases: 12. The CDR3 runs 17 residues. Germline CDR1 reads SGHNT; CDR2 reads YYREEE (reference sequence). The CDR3, as DNA: TGTGCCAGCAGCTTTTTGCGTCAAGCGGGAGGGGGGGAGACCCAGTACTTC. It is translated as CASSFLRQAGGGETQYF.

There are a few counts of this clone. The chain links TRBV5-1 to TRBJ2-3; D is possibly TRBD1 or TRBD2 (5 bases each). CDR3 length: 18 amino acids. V dropped 4 bases and J dropped 0 bases, with 21 bases sitting between them. Looked up from germline, CDR1 is SGHRS and CDR2 is YFSETQ. CDR3 DNA sequence: TGCGCCAGCAGCATCCAGGGACCGTCAGCCTCTAGCACAGATACGCAGTATTTT. Protein sequence: CASSIQGPSASSTDTQYF.

The gene calls are TRBV29-1 and TRBJ2-7; perhaps TRBD1 as D (6 bases). Trimming left V 7 bases short and J 5 bases short, with 18 bases between. CDR3 size: 13 residues. Germline CDR1 SQVTM, CDR2 ANQGSEA. CDR3 residues: CSALGGRRNEQYF. The CDR3 DNA reads TGCAGCGCTCTAGGGGGTCGGCGTAACGAGCAGTACTTC.

The chain uses TRBV5-4 and TRBJ2-2; D is undetermined. Germline values: CDR1 SGHNT, CDR2 YYREEE (reference sequence). The V end was cut by 3 bases, the J end by 2 bases, with 8 bases between. The CDR3 consists of 14 residues. This CDR3 is CASSWWVNTGELFF. For the CDR3, the DNA is TGTGCCAGCAGCTGGTGGGTTAACACCGGGGAGCTGTTTTTT.

The V call is TRBV19, the J call TRBJ1-1; D gene uncertain. Trimming took 1 base from V and 0 from J, leaving 15 bases between them. There are 17 residues in the CDR3. Per the germline V gene, CDR1 is LNHDA and CDR2 is SQIVND (reference sequence). The CDR3 protein is CASSIGGRAVMNTEAFF. The DNA for the CDR3 is TGTGCCAGTAGTATAGGAGGTCGGGCCGTGATGAACACTGAAGCTTTCTTT.

The chain couples TRBV6-1 to TRBJ2-7; the match to TRBD1 covers 8 bases. Germline values: CDR1 MNHNS, CDR2 SASEGT. CDR3 length: 15 residues. J lost 2 bases, V lost 7 bases, and 10 bases had no gene match. CDR3 bases: TGTGCCAGCACCACGAGGACAGGGTCGGCCTACGAGCAGTACTTC. Its translation is CASTTRTGSAYEQYF.

The genes are TRBV6-5 and TRBJ1-1, with D perhaps matching TRBD1 (6 bases). CDR1 and CDR2 (germline): MNHEY, SVGAGI. The CDR3 runs to 12 residues. V was clipped by 6 bases and J by 4 bases, with 9 bases between them. The CDR3 loop reads CASRTGATEAFF. The CDR3, as DNA: TGTGCCAGCAGAACGGGGGCCACTGAAGCTTTCTTT.

The chain carries TRBV18 and TRBJ2-6; no firm D call. Per germline, CDR1 KGHSH and CDR2 LQKENI. Trimming removed 6 bases from V and 4 bases from J, with 7 bases in between. CDR3 size: 13 residues. This CDR3 reads CASSVGGANVLTF. The CDR3 nucleotides are TGTGCCAGCTCGGTCGGGGGGGCCAACGTCCTGACTTTC. Using reference TRBV18 and TRBJ2-6 for the parts outside the CDR3, the full variable domain is NAGVMQNPRHLVRRRGQEARLRCSPMKGHSHVYWYRQLPEEGLKFMVYLQKENIIDESGMPKERFSAEFPKEGPSILRIQQVVRGDSAAYFCASSVGGANVLTFGAGSRLTVL.

The rearrangement links TRBV2 to TRBJ2-2; D is uncertain. This CDR3 region has 12 residues. Germline loops: CDR1 SNHLY, CDR2 FYNNEI. V was trimmed by 7 bases and J by 5 bases, leaving 8 bases between them. The chain's CDR3 is CASTSATGELFF. DNA of the CDR3: TGTGCCAGCACCTCCGCGACCGGGGAGCTGTTTTTT.

In its sample, this clone was seen once. The rearrangement links TRBV7-8 to TRBJ2-7; TRBD2 matches 10 bases. The CDR3 runs 16 residues. The V gene end was trimmed by 0 bases and the J gene end by 3 bases; junction bases not matched to a gene: 5. From germline, CDR1 is SGHVS and CDR2 FQNEAQ. The CDR3 protein is CASSLAASGGSYEQYF. Here the CDR3 DNA reads TGTGCCAGCAGCTTAGCGGCTAGCGGGGGAAGCTACGAGCAGTACTTC.

This chain connects TRBV5-6 to TRBJ2-7; D uncertain. V lost 0 bases to trimming and J lost 5 bases, with 9 bases between them. The germline gives CDR1 SGHDT, CDR2 YYEEEE. The CDR3 consists of 13 residues. In DNA, the CDR3 is TGTGCCAGCAGCTTGGCCAGGCTTCACGAGCAGTACTTC. Translating gives CASSLARLHEQYF.

This rearrangement joins TRBV5-4 to TRBJ2-3; TRBD2 agrees at 8 bases. This CDR3 spans 16 amino acids. With 3 bases clipped from V and 0 bases from J, the junction kept 6 bases outside the gene matches. Germline-derived CDR1 and CDR2 are SGHNT and YYREEE (reference sequence). CDR3 nucleotides: TGTGCCAGCAGCTGGGGTAGCGGGGCTAGCACAGATACGCAGTATTTT. This codes for CASSWGSGASTDTQYF.

This clone occurred once. V gene TRBV19 combines with J gene TRBJ2-3, with D unresolved. Germline-derived CDR1 and CDR2 are LNHDA and SQIVND (reference sequence). Trimming shortened V by 11 bases and J by 3 bases, and 18 bases separated the two germline ends. CDR3 size: 14 residues. CDR3 in amino acids: CAASGGDSTDTQYF. The CDR3 nucleotides are TGTGCCGCGTCGGGTGGGGATAGTACAGATACGCAGTATTTT.